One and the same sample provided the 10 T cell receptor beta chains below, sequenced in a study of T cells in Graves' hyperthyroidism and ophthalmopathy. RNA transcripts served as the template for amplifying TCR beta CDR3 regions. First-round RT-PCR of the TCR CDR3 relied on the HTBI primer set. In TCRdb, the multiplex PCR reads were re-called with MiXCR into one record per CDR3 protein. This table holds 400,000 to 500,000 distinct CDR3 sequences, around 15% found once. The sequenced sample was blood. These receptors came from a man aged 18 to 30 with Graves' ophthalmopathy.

CDR3 sequence: CASSGTLNTGELFF. In DNA form, the CDR3 reads TGCGCCAGCAGTGGGACTCTGAACACCGGGGAGCTGTTTTTT. This chain joins TRBV10-2 and TRBJ2-2; perhaps TRBD2 as D (5 bases). CDR3 length: 14 residues. Trimming stripped 4 bases from V and 1 base from J, with 7 bases between. Germline V gives CDR1 WSHSY, CDR2 SAAADI.

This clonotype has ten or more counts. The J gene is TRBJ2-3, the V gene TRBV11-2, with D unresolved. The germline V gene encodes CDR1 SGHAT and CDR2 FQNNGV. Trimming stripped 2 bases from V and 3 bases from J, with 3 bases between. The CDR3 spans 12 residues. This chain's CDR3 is CASSLRTDTQYF. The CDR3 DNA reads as TGTGCCAGCAGCTTAAGGACAGATACGCAGTATTTT.

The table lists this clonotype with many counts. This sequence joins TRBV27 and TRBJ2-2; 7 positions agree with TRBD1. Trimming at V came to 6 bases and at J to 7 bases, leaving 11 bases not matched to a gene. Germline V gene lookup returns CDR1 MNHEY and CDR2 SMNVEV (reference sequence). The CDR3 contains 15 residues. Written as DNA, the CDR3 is TGTGCCAGCAGCCCGATGGAACAGGGGATCGGGGAGCTGTTTTTT. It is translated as CASSPMEQGIGELFF.

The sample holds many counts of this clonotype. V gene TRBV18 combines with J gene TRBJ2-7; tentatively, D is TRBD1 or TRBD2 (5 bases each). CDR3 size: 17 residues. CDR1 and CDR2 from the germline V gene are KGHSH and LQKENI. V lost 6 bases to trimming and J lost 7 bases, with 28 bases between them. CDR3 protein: CASSHARAEQGPKEQYF. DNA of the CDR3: TGTGCCAGCTCCCACGCCCGGGCCGAGCAGGGACCCAAGGAGCAGTACTTC.

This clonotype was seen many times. The CDR3: CASSVEGTAPNEQFF. DNA for the CDR3: TGTGCCAGCAGCGTAGAGGGGACGGCACCCAATGAGCAGTTCTTC. The V gene is TRBV9, the J gene TRBJ2-1; D may correspond to TRBD1 or TRBD2 (5 bases each). Trimming removed 0 bases at V and 6 bases at J, with 13 bases between. Germline V gene data show CDR1 as SGDLS and CDR2 as YYNGEE. The CDR3 has 15 amino acids.

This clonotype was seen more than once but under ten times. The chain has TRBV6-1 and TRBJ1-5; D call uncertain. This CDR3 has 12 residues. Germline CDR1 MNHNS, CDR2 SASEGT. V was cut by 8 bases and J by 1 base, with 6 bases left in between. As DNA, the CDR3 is TGTGCCAGCTGGGAAAGCAATCAGCCCCAGCATTTT. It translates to CASWESNQPQHF.

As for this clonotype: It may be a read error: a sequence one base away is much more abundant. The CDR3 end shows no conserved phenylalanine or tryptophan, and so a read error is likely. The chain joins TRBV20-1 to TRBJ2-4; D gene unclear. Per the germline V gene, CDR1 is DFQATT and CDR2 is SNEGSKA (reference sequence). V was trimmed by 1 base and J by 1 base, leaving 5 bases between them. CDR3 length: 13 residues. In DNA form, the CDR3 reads TGCAGTGCTAGAGGCGTGGCCAAAAACATTCAGTACCTC. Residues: CSARGVAKNIQYL.

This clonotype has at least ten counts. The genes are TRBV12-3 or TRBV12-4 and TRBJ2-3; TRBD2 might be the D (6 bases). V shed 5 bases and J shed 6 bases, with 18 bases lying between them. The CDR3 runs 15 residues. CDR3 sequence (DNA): TGTGCCAGCAGTCCCCGACTAGTAGGCTCCGATACGCAGTATTTT. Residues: CASSPRLVGSDTQYF.

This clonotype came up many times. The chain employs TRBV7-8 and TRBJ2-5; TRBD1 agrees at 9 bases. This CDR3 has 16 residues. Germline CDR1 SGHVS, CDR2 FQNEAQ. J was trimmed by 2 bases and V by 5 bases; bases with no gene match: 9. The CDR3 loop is CASSPWTGVAQETQYF. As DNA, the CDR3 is TGTGCCAGCAGCCCTTGGACAGGGGTCGCACAAGAGACCCAGTACTTC. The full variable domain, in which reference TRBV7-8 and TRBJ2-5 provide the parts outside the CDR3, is GAGVSQSPRYKVAKRGQDVALRCDPISGHVSLFWYQQALGQGPEFLTYFQNEAQLDKSGLPSDRFFAERPEGSVSTLKIQRTQQEDSAVYLCASSPWTGVAQETQYFGPGTRLLVL.

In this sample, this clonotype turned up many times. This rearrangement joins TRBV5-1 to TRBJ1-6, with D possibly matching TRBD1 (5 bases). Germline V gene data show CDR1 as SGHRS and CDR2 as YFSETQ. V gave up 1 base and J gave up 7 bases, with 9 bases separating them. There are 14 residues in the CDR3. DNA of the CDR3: TGCGCCAGCAGCTTGTTGACAGAAAATTCACCCCTCCACTTT. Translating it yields CASSLLTENSPLHF.